The 25 T cell receptor beta chains given below trace back to one sample, sequenced in a study of blood T cell repertoires in COVID-19. Profiled with immunoSEQ multiplex PCR; TCRdb holds only in-frame clones, not every one. The top ten clones hold under 25% of a sample with under 120,000 clones, over 75% of them seen once. The sequenced material came from peripheral blood. The receptors were sampled from a man aged 65-85 years with active or convalescent COVID-19.

The genes are TRBV7-2 and TRBJ2-3; 8 bases fit TRBD2. Trimming removed 5 bases from V and 0 bases from J; junction bases left unmatched: 4. The V gene's germline CDR1 is SGHTA and CDR2 FQGNSA. This CDR3 spans 15 amino acids. CDR3 sequence reads: CASSTGGASTDTQYF. The CDR3 DNA is TGTGCCAGCAGCACCGGGGGGGCTAGCACAGATACGCAGTATTTT.

The chain carries TRBV5-1 and TRBJ2-7; TRBD1 is a possible D gene (5 bases). V lost 3 bases to trimming and J lost 3 bases, with 19 bases between them. This CDR3 region has 16 residues. CDR1 is SGHRS and CDR2 is YFSETQ in the germline V gene. CDR3 residues: CASSWGRAPGNYEQYF. CDR3 nucleotide sequence: TGCGCCAGCAGCTGGGGCCGGGCACCAGGGAACTACGAGCAGTACTTC.

This clone has just a few counts. The genes are TRBV6-5 and TRBJ1-1; 7 bases line up with TRBD1. Germline V gene sequence: CDR1 MNHEY, CDR2 SVGAGI. Trimming took 7 bases from V and 5 from J; bases not matched to a gene: 13. The CDR3 covers 15 residues. The CDR3 DNA sequence: TGTGCCAGCACCTTCAACAGGGGAAAAGGAACTGAAGCTTTCTTT. Translating gives CASTFNRGKGTEAFF.

This clone was detected a few times. The gene calls are TRBV5-1 and TRBJ1-4; the D is unclear. Per germline, CDR1 SGHRS and CDR2 YFSETQ. V was cut by 4 bases and J by 5 bases, with 12 bases left in between. The CDR3 has 14 amino acids. This chain's CDR3 is CASSAGLQNEKLFF. The DNA of the CDR3 is TGCGCCAGCAGCGCTGGACTGCAGAATGAAAAACTGTTTTTT.

The gene calls are TRBV27 and TRBJ2-6; TRBD1 is a possible D gene (6 bases). V lost 5 bases and J 0 bases, leaving 17 bases between the germline ends. The germline gives CDR1 MNHEY, CDR2 SMNVEV (reference sequence). The CDR3 length is 18 residues. CDR3 residues: CASSQPGHPSSGANVLTF. The DNA of the CDR3 is TGTGCCAGCAGTCAGCCGGGACACCCGAGCTCTGGGGCCAACGTCCTGACTTTC.

The chain links TRBV12-3 or TRBV12-4 to TRBJ2-7; D perhaps matches TRBD2 (5 bases). V was cut by 6 bases and J by 2 bases, with 11 bases left in between. The length of the CDR3 is 13 residues. The DNA for the CDR3 is TGTGCCAGCAGCACGGACTCGACCTACGAGCAGTACTTC. Residues: CASSTDSTYEQYF.

The rearrangement joins TRBV5-1 to TRBJ2-3; 14 bases agree with TRBD2. The CDR3 sequence is 16 residues long. The germline CDR1 and CDR2 sequences are SGHRS and YFSETQ. Germline trimming cut 4 bases from V and 3 bases from J; bases unmatched to any gene: 4. The CDR3 loop is CASSIGTSGSTDTQYF. In DNA, the CDR3 is TGCGCCAGCAGCATTGGGACTAGCGGGAGTACAGATACGCAGTATTTT.

The chain combines TRBV19 with TRBJ1-3; D perhaps matches TRBD1 (5 bases). Trimming removed 6 bases at V and 3 bases at J, with 12 bases between. The CDR3 spans 14 residues. From germline, CDR1 is LNHDA and CDR2 SQIVND (reference sequence). The CDR3 DNA reads as TGTGCCAGTAGCATTGACAGACTTGGAAACACCATATATTTT. This sequence encodes CASSIDRLGNTIYF.

The V gene is TRBV6-5, the J gene TRBJ1-4, with D perhaps TRBD1 (5 bases). This CDR3 spans 13 amino acids. The ends were cut back, 11 bases at V and 6 bases at J, with 16 bases in the middle. Germline V lookup: CDR1 MNHEY, CDR2 SVGAGI. CDR3 protein: CAGGRGNDEKLFF. For the CDR3, the DNA is TGTGCCGGGGGACGGGGGAACGATGAAAAACTGTTTTTT.

The chain links TRBV5-1 to TRBJ2-5, with 7 bases fitting TRBD2. With 3 bases clipped from V and 3 bases from J, the junction kept 2 bases outside the gene matches. Germline V gene data show CDR1 as SGHRS and CDR2 as YFSETQ. The CDR3 covers 13 residues. CDR3 region: CASSSGGEETQYF. The CDR3, as DNA: TGCGCCAGCAGCTCGGGGGGAGAAGAGACCCAGTACTTC.

The rearrangement uses TRBV19 and TRBJ1-1, with a possible D match to TRBD1 (5 bases). The V gene's germline CDR1 is LNHDA and CDR2 SQIVND (reference sequence). The ends were cut back, 4 bases at V and 8 bases at J, with 11 bases in the middle. The CDR3 sequence is 12 residues long. The CDR3 protein is CASSKYRTEAFF. The CDR3 nucleotides read TGTGCCAGTAGTAAATATCGGACAGAAGCTTTCTTT.

This chain joins TRBV6-5 and TRBJ2-5, with D perhaps matching TRBD2 (6 bases). Trimming removed 0 bases from V and 5 bases from J, with 13 bases in between. The CDR3 is made up of 15 amino acids. CDR1 MNHEY and CDR2 SVGAGI come from the germline V gene. CDR3 sequence reads: CASSYSGEVGETQYF. In nucleotides, the CDR3 is TGTGCCAGCAGTTACTCAGGGGAGGTTGGGGAGACCCAGTACTTC.

V usage is TRBV6-1 and J usage is TRBJ1-5; 7 nucleotides line up with TRBD1. Losses at the gene ends were 3 bases for V and 5 bases for J; bases not matched to a gene: 1. The CDR3 length is 13 residues. Germline-derived CDR1 and CDR2 are MNHNS and SASEGT. The CDR3 region has the DNA TGTGCCAGCAGTGAGGACAGGTATCAGCCCCAGCATTTT. This codes for CASSEDRYQPQHF.

The chain combines TRBV30 with TRBJ1-1; possible D gene TRBD1, 6 bases. Trimming pared 3 bases from V and 6 bases from J, leaving 11 bases between. Germline values: CDR1 GTSNPN, CDR2 SVGIG (reference sequence). This CDR3 contains 12 residues. In nucleotides, the CDR3 is TGTGCCTGGAGCCAGGGGTTCGCTGAAGCTTTCTTT. It yields the protein CAWSQGFAEAFF.

The rearrangement uses TRBV2 and TRBJ2-7; TRBD1 agrees at 7 bases. This CDR3 region has 19 residues. Germline assignment: CDR1 SNHLY and CDR2 FYNNEI. V was clipped by 0 bases and J by 2 bases; unmatched bases: 16. This CDR3 reads CASSEALHKGTADAYEQYF. The CDR3 region has the DNA TGTGCCAGCAGTGAAGCGCTTCATAAGGGGACAGCAGATGCCTACGAGCAGTACTTC.

This clone was seen only a few times. The CDR3 nucleotides are TGTGCCAGCAATAAGGGACAGGGCTATGGCTACACCTTC. It encodes CASNKGQGYGYTF. The gene calls are TRBV6-5 and TRBJ1-2; 9 nucleotides line up with TRBD1. V lost 7 bases to trimming and J lost 4 bases; unmatched junction nucleotides: 4. In germline, CDR1 is MNHEY, CDR2 SVGAGI. The CDR3 consists of 13 residues.

This clone has only one observation. The chain is built from TRBV18 and TRBJ2-1; 11 bases align to TRBD1. Germline V CDR1 and CDR2: KGHSH, LQKENI. V gave up 6 bases and J gave up 9 bases; unmatched junction bases: 10. This CDR3 has 15 residues. In nucleotides, the CDR3 is TGTGCCAGCTCGCCCGGGACAGGGGGGCTCGCTGAGCAGTTCTTC. Protein sequence: CASSPGTGGLAEQFF.

The genes are TRBV28 and TRBJ1-1; D is possibly TRBD1 (6 bases). In germline, CDR1 is MDHEN, CDR2 SYDVKM. V gave up 3 bases and J gave up 5 bases, with 19 bases separating them. CDR3 length: 16 residues. The CDR3 nucleotides are TGTGCCAGCAGTTTCCTCAAACCGGGACATGGGACTGAAGCTTTCTTT. This translates into CASSFLKPGHGTEAFF.

This clone came up a few times. J is TRBJ2-7 and V is TRBV5-5; D call uncertain. V lost 4 bases, J lost 3 bases, and 17 bases lay in between. The CDR3 runs to 15 residues. Germline CDR1 SGHKS, CDR2 YYEKEE (reference sequence). CDR3 amino acids: CASSPPGGTGYEQYF. CDR3 in DNA: TGTGCCAGCAGCCCTCCTGGCGGTACCGGCTACGAGCAGTACTTC.

The CDR3 region is CASRDTPGAYEQYF. The CDR3 coding sequence is TGTGCCAGTAGAGACACCCCTGGCGCCTACGAGCAGTACTTC. The V gene is TRBV19, the J gene TRBJ2-7; D call uncertain. This CDR3 comprises 14 residues. V lost 6 bases to trimming and J lost 2 bases, with 14 bases between them. The germline gives CDR1 LNHDA, CDR2 SQIVND (reference sequence).

The chain combines TRBV5-6 with TRBJ1-2, with D tentatively TRBD1 (5 bases). CDR3 size: 11 residues. Germline CDR1 SGHDT, CDR2 YYEEEE. The V end lost 4 bases, the J end lost 10 bases, and 11 bases lay between the germline ends. The CDR3 sequence: CASSVDRTYTF. The CDR3 bases are TGTGCCAGCAGCGTCGACAGAACCTACACCTTC.

The J gene is TRBJ2-6, the V gene TRBV5-6; a possible D gene is TRBD1 (6 bases). V was shortened by 2 bases and J by 3 bases, with 9 bases between the two germline ends. Germline V gives CDR1 SGHDT, CDR2 YYEEEE. The length of the CDR3 is 15 residues. The CDR3 nucleotides read TGTGCCAGCAGCTTAAGGGGGTTTGGGGCCAACGTCCTGACTTTC. It codes for CASSLRGFGANVLTF.

The rearrangement uses TRBV29-1 and TRBJ2-5; TRBD2 is a possible D gene (7 bases). The length of the CDR3 is 13 residues. Trimming pared 7 bases from V and 1 base from J, leaving 13 bases between. CDR1 is SQVTM, CDR2 ANQGSEA, per germline. CDR3 sequence: CSAGGRAQETQYF. The CDR3 DNA reads as TGCAGCGCCGGGGGGCGGGCCCAAGAGACCCAGTACTTC.

The V and J genes are TRBV25-1 and TRBJ1-4; the D gene is possibly TRBD1 (5 bases). The germline CDR1 and CDR2 sequences are MGHDK and SYGVNS. The CDR3 has 11 amino acids. The germline V and J ends were trimmed by 4 bases and 12 bases, with 9 bases remaining between them. Written as DNA, the CDR3 is TGTGCCAGCAGTGGGGAAGGGGAACTGTTTTTT. Protein: CASSGEGELFF. The full variable domain, with the rest looked up from reference TRBV25-1 and TRBJ1-4, is EADIYQTPRYLVIGTGKKITLECSQTMGHDKMYWYQQDPGMELHLIHYSYGVNSTEKGDLSSESTVSRIRTEHFPLTLESARPSHTSQYLCASSGEGELFFGSGTQLSVL.

The chain is built from TRBV5-1 and TRBJ2-5; 9 bases are a match to TRBD2. The CDR3 totals 16 residues. V shed 1 base and J 0 bases; nucleotides not matched to a gene: 4. CDR1 and CDR2 from the germline V gene are SGHRS and YFSETQ. CDR3: CASSLRLAGNQETQYF. The CDR3 DNA follows: TGCGCCAGCAGCTTGCGGCTAGCGGGAAACCAAGAGACCCAGTACTTC.